What follows are 32 T cell receptor beta chains derived from one specimen sequenced in a study of blood T cell repertoires in COVID-19. Clones were sequenced by immunoSEQ multiplex PCR, and TCRdb holds only the in-frame ones, with some missing. In the table there are hundreds of thousands of clones, roughly nine tenths of which are singletons. Sequenced sample: PBMCs or T cells enriched from blood (not recorded which). The receptors shown here come from a man aged 25-40 years who had recovered from COVID-19.

V gene TRBV9 combines with J gene TRBJ1-1, with TRBD1 matching 9 bases. The ends lost 4 bases at V and 1 base at J; junction bases unmatched: 5. Germline V gene data show CDR1 as SGDLS and CDR2 as YYNGEE. The CDR3 consists of 15 residues. The CDR3 DNA follows: TGTGCCAGCAGCCGCCCGGGACAGGGGAACACTGAAGCTTTCTTT. Protein product: CASSRPGQGNTEAFF.

This chain's CDR3 is CASSGDGGEKLFF. CDR3 DNA sequence: TGCGCCAGCAGCGGAGACGGGGGTGAAAAACTGTTTTTT. This chain joins TRBV5-1 and TRBJ1-4, with D possibly TRBD1 on 5 matching bases. Germline V gene data show CDR1 as SGHRS and CDR2 as YFSETQ. The ends were cut back, 4 bases at V and 7 bases at J, with 11 bases in the middle. The CDR3 covers 13 residues.

This clone was detected only once. J is TRBJ2-3 and V is TRBV28; D is unclear. V was cut by 2 bases and J by 9 bases, with 9 bases left in between. The CDR3 covers 12 residues. Germline-derived CDR1 and CDR2 are MDHEN and SYDVKM. The CDR3 region has the DNA TGTGCCAGCAGTTTAGTAGCCGGGACGCAGTATTTT. Amino acids: CASSLVAGTQYF.

The chain couples TRBV28 to TRBJ1-5; TRBD1 matches 10 bases. This CDR3 contains 15 residues. Germline-derived CDR1 and CDR2 are MDHEN and SYDVKM. The V and J ends lost 5 bases and 7 bases, in that order; junction bases with no gene match: 8. CDR3 in amino acids: CASSPDRGQGQPQHF. CDR3 DNA: TGTGCCAGCAGTCCCGACAGGGGGCAGGGGCAGCCCCAGCATTTT.

This clone occurred a few times. The chain is built from TRBV11-2 and TRBJ1-5, with unresolved D. Germline assignment: CDR1 SGHAT and CDR2 FQNNGV. The V gene lost 4 bases and the J gene lost 4 bases, with 14 bases spanning the gap. The CDR3 runs 15 residues. The CDR3 DNA follows: TGTGCCAGCAGCTCACACGGACTCGATAATCAGCCCCAGCATTTT. This sequence encodes CASSSHGLDNQPQHF.

The rearrangement joins TRBV7-2 to TRBJ2-7; 9 bases match TRBD1. The CDR3 extends over 15 amino acids. The V gene end was trimmed by 5 bases and the J gene end by 3 bases; junction bases not matched to a gene: 8. The germline CDR1 and CDR2 sequences are SGHTA and FQGNSA. This chain's CDR3 is CASSQPGQGIYEQYF. DNA of the CDR3: TGTGCCAGCAGCCAACCGGGACAGGGTATCTACGAGCAGTACTTC.

The J gene is TRBJ2-3, the V gene TRBV9; TRBD2 matches at 8 bases. The CDR3 has 17 residues. The ends lost 0 bases at V and 0 bases at J; junction bases unmatched: 6. Germline assignment: CDR1 SGDLS and CDR2 YYNGEE. This CDR3 is CASSVAIAGTSTDTQYF. The CDR3 DNA reads as TGTGCCAGCAGCGTAGCGATAGCGGGAACTAGCACAGATACGCAGTATTTT.

The gene calls are TRBV2 and TRBJ1-1; D not resolved. Germline V gene data show CDR1 as SNHLY and CDR2 as FYNNEI. Trimming left V 5 bases short and J 2 bases short, with 9 bases between. The CDR3 covers 13 residues. The CDR3 DNA follows: TGTGCCAGCAGTAACCGGGGAAACACTGAAGCTTTCTTT. It specifies CASSNRGNTEAFF.

This clone has just a few counts. The J gene is TRBJ2-1, the V gene TRBV6-4, with 7 positions matching TRBD2. The CDR3 runs to 13 residues. Unmatched junction bases numbered 5, after V lost 5 bases and J lost 7 bases. Germline V gives CDR1 MRHNA, CDR2 SNTAGT. The CDR3 DNA reads as TGTGCCAGCAGTCCTAGACTAGCAAATGAGCAGTTCTTC. Amino acid sequence: CASSPRLANEQFF.

J is TRBJ1-2 and V is TRBV15; no clear D. The CDR3 sequence is 15 residues long. Trimming left V 0 bases short and J 0 bases short, with 8 bases between. Germline CDR1 reads LNHNV; CDR2 reads YYDKDF (reference sequence). The CDR3 spells CATSRDLQANYGYTF. As DNA, the CDR3 is TGTGCCACCAGCAGAGATCTTCAGGCTAACTATGGCTACACCTTC.

This clone was observed a single time. The V call is TRBV19, the J call TRBJ2-2; TRBD1 matches 9 bases. The CDR3 sequence is 16 residues long. J was trimmed by 4 bases and V by 5 bases; bases with no gene match: 8. Germline V CDR1 and CDR2: LNHDA, SQIVND (reference sequence). As DNA, the CDR3 is TGTGCCAGTAGTTTCACGGGACAGGGTATCACCGGGGAGCTGTTTTTT. Its protein product is CASSFTGQGITGELFF.

The V and J genes are TRBV15 and TRBJ2-7; possibly TRBD2 for D (5 bases). CDR3 size: 14 residues. The germline gives CDR1 LNHNV, CDR2 YYDKDF (reference sequence). The germline V and J ends were trimmed by 1 base and 6 bases, with 13 bases remaining between them. The CDR3 DNA sequence: TGTGCCACCAGCAGAGCGCCGGGGTCGGCCGAGCAGTACTTC. Amino acids: CATSRAPGSAEQYF.

The gene calls are TRBV28 and TRBJ1-2; 7 nucleotides agree with TRBD1. V shed 6 bases, J shed 4 bases, and the junction held 8 bases outside the gene matches. The CDR3 sequence is 14 residues long. CDR1 and CDR2 from the germline V gene are MDHEN and SYDVKM. This CDR3 reads CASSVDRRTYGYTF. CDR3 in DNA: TGTGCCAGCAGCGTGGACAGGAGGACCTATGGCTACACCTTC.

The rearrangement joins TRBV28 to TRBJ1-4; 7 bases align to TRBD1. There are 14 residues in the CDR3. V lost 5 bases and J lost 4; bases outside the gene matches: 4. Germline assignment: CDR1 MDHEN and CDR2 SYDVKM. Here the CDR3 reads CASSTHRGNEKLFF. In DNA form, the CDR3 reads TGTGCCAGCAGTACCCACAGGGGTAATGAAAAACTGTTTTTT.

This clone turned up a few times. The chain couples TRBV28 to TRBJ2-2; TRBD1 is a possible D gene (5 bases). The CDR3 sequence is 15 residues long. V was cut by 6 bases and J by 0 bases, with 11 bases left in between. CDR1 is MDHEN and CDR2 is SYDVKM in the germline V gene. The CDR3 DNA sequence: TGTGCCAGCAGGCGCGACAGTGCGAACACCGGGGAGCTGTTTTTT. It yields the protein CASRRDSANTGELFF.

In its sample, this clone was seen once. The chain employs TRBV28 and TRBJ1-1, with D tentatively TRBD1 (5 bases). The germline V and J ends were trimmed by 6 bases and 3 bases, with 11 bases remaining between them. There are 13 residues in the CDR3. The germline gives CDR1 MDHEN, CDR2 SYDVKM. The DNA of the CDR3 is TGTGCCAGCAGCTCAACAGGATACACTGAAGCTTTCTTT. Protein: CASSSTGYTEAFF.

V and J are TRBV24-1 and TRBJ2-3, with 7 bases that match TRBD2. J lost 3 bases, V lost 6 bases, and 11 bases had no gene match. The CDR3 length is 16 residues. Germline values: CDR1 KGHDR, CDR2 SFDVKD. CDR3 sequence: CATSWGGSIGTDTQYF. Here the CDR3 DNA reads TGTGCCACCAGTTGGGGGGGGAGTATAGGGACAGATACGCAGTATTTT.

J is TRBJ1-5 and V is TRBV27, with 7 positions matching TRBD1. The V segment lost 2 bases and the J segment 7 bases; nucleotides outside the gene matches: 8. Germline V gene lookup returns CDR1 MNHEY and CDR2 SMNVEV (reference sequence). CDR3 length: 15 amino acids. CDR3 in amino acids: CASSLRQGEGQPQHF. CDR3 DNA: TGTGCCAGCAGTTTAAGACAGGGTGAGGGGCAGCCCCAGCATTTT.

Remarks on this clone: One end of the junction fails to match germline, which may point to a read error. The chain links TRBV3-1 (or the pseudogene TRBV3-2) to TRBJ2-7, with no clear D. Germline lookup yields CDR1 LGHDT and CDR2 YNNKEL (reference sequence). CDR3 length: 14 amino acids. For the CDR3, the DNA is TGTGCCAGCAGCCCTCCCGGGTTTTCCTTCGAGCAGTACTTC. This gives the protein CASSPPGFSFEQYF.

This chain links TRBV7-2 with TRBJ1-3; D is undetermined. Germline V gives CDR1 SGHTA, CDR2 FQGNSA. CDR3 length: 15 residues. Trimming took off 1 base at V and 2 bases at J, with 9 bases between the two ends. The DNA of the CDR3 is TGTGCCAGCAGCTTAGGTCTAACTACTGGAAACACCATATATTTT. This translates into CASSLGLTTGNTIYF.

This chain joins TRBV30 and TRBJ1-5; the D gene is possibly TRBD1 (5 bases). Per germline, CDR1 GTSNPN and CDR2 SVGIG (reference sequence). The CDR3 consists of 14 residues. The ends were cut back, 0 bases at V and 5 bases at J, with 11 bases in the middle. The CDR3 coding sequence is TGTGCCTGGAGTGTATCGGGGGGTCATCAGCCCCAGCATTTT. Translating it yields CAWSVSGGHQPQHF.

This chain links TRBV7-2 with TRBJ1-5; D may be TRBD1 (6 bases). With 0 bases removed from V and 1 base from J, the gap between germline ends came to 16 bases. The germline gives CDR1 SGHTA, CDR2 FQGNSA. The CDR3 has 18 amino acids. The CDR3 loop is CASSLAGQGIWSNQPQHF. The CDR3 DNA sequence: TGTGCCAGCAGCTTAGCGGGTCAGGGGATATGGAGCAATCAGCCCCAGCATTTT.

This clone showed up just once. The rearrangement joins TRBV5-4 to TRBJ2-7, with 11 nucleotides matching TRBD2. Unmatched junction bases numbered 7, after V lost 4 bases and J lost 4 bases. Germline V gene sequence: CDR1 SGHNT, CDR2 YYREEE (reference sequence). CDR3 length: 15 amino acids. The CDR3 sequence: CASSLRTSGSYEQYF. DNA for the CDR3: TGTGCCAGCAGCCTACGGACTAGCGGGTCTTACGAGCAGTACTTC.

In this sample, this clone turned up once. The CDR3 coding sequence is TGTGCCAGCAGCTGGAGTGGGACTTCAAACACCGGGGAGCTGTTTTTT. Protein: CASSWSGTSNTGELFF. The chain links TRBV9 to TRBJ2-2; TRBD2 might be the D (6 bases). The CDR3 is made up of 16 amino acids. V lost 4 bases and J 2 bases, leaving 15 bases between the germline ends. Germline CDR1 is SGDLS and CDR2 is YYNGEE. The whole variable domain, filled in from reference TRBV9 and TRBJ2-2, reads DSGVTQTPKHLITATGQRVTLRCSPRSGDLSVYWYQQSLDQGLQFLIQYYNGEERAKGNILERFSAQQFPDLHSELNLSSLELGDSALYFCASSWSGTSNTGELFFGEGSRLTVL.

The chain couples TRBV28 to TRBJ2-2; D uncertain. CDR3 length: 12 residues. Trimming left V 6 bases short and J 5 bases short, with 7 bases between. Germline V gene lookup returns CDR1 MDHEN and CDR2 SYDVKM. The chain's CDR3 is CASRSATGELFF. In DNA, the CDR3 is TGTGCCAGCAGGAGTGCGACCGGGGAGCTGTTTTTT.

V usage is TRBV7-9 and J usage is TRBJ1-2, with TRBD1 as a possible D gene (6 bases). Germline V gives CDR1 SEHNR, CDR2 FQNEAQ (reference sequence). This CDR3 is 13 amino acids long. Trimming took 5 bases from V and 2 from J, leaving 9 bases between them. CDR3: CASSRDTNYGYTF. In DNA, the CDR3 is TGTGCCAGCAGCCGGGACACCAACTATGGCTACACCTTC.

The CDR3 protein is CASSPGQAYGYTF. The DNA of the CDR3 is TGTGCCAGCAGCCCGGGACAGGCCTATGGCTACACCTTC. This rearrangement joins TRBV7-9 to TRBJ1-2; 8 bases agree with TRBD1. Germline values: CDR1 SEHNR, CDR2 FQNEAQ (reference sequence). The CDR3 is made up of 13 amino acids. The J segment lost 4 bases and the V segment lost 5 bases, leaving 3 bases of the junction unmatched.

The chain recombines TRBV4-1 with TRBJ2-7; D gene unclear. Per germline, CDR1 MGHRA and CDR2 YSYEKL. CDR3 size: 14 residues. V was pared by 4 bases and J by 3 bases, with 13 bases between. The chain's CDR3 is CASSRGRSHYEQYF. For the CDR3, the DNA is TGCGCCAGCAGCCGAGGCAGATCGCACTACGAGCAGTACTTC.

In nucleotides, the CDR3 is TGTGCCAGCAGCTTGGGCGGGATCGAGCAGTACTTC. Translation gives CASSLGGIEQYF. The V gene is TRBV5-6, the J gene TRBJ2-7; tentatively, D is TRBD2 (6 bases). Germline V gene lookup returns CDR1 SGHDT and CDR2 YYEEEE. Trimming left V 0 bases short and J 6 bases short, with 7 bases between. There are 12 residues in the CDR3.

This clone was observed a single time. The rearrangement uses TRBV5-1 and TRBJ2-4; 15 bases agree with TRBD2. The CDR3 has 17 residues. Germline assignment: CDR1 SGHRS and CDR2 YFSETQ. V lost 3 bases, J lost 9 bases, and 10 bases stayed unmatched. CDR3 coding DNA: TGCGCCAGCAGCTCGGGACTAGCGGGAGGAGGTATGGGCATTCAGTACTTC. It is translated as CASSSGLAGGGMGIQYF.

The table lists this clone with a count of one. The gene calls are TRBV24-1 and TRBJ2-6; possible D gene TRBD2, 7 bases. In germline, CDR1 is KGHDR, CDR2 SFDVKD. V lost 3 bases and J lost 2, with 16 bases in between. This CDR3 spans 18 amino acids. The CDR3 DNA is TGTGCCACCAGTGATCCATTAGGGGGGGCAACTGGGGCCAACGTCCTGACTTTC. Its protein product is CATSDPLGGATGANVLTF.

V gene TRBV5-1 combines with J gene TRBJ2-5; 7 nucleotides line up with TRBD1. Germline CDR1 is SGHRS and CDR2 is YFSETQ. The trim removed 0 bases at V and 5 bases at J, leaving 7 bases unmatched. This CDR3 comprises 15 residues. CDR3 protein: CASSLGNRGGETQYF. The CDR3 region has the DNA TGCGCCAGCAGCTTGGGAAACAGGGGTGGGGAGACCCAGTACTTC. The full variable domain, with the rest looked up from reference TRBV5-1 and TRBJ2-5, is KAGVTQTPRYLIKTRGQQVTLSCSPISGHRSVSWYQQTPGQGLQFLFEYFSETQRNKGNFPGRFSGRQFSNSRSEMNVSTLELGDSALYLCASSLGNRGGETQYFGPGTRLLVL.